A selection of T cell receptor beta chains follows, all from one sample in a study of blood T cells in healthy people across ages. TCRdb re-analysed the 5' RACE reads in MiXCR, keeping a single row per CDR3 protein. The table records hundreds of thousands of distinct CDR3 sequences, about 56% of them present only once. Sequenced input: blood. Every receptor here comes from a middle-aged man in good health. CDR3s include the opening cysteine and the closing phenylalanine or tryptophan. D genes are given only for firm matches. Clone sizes are given selectively: once, few, many, or a class where the clone is expanded.

>.|few|TRBJ2-1|TRBV6-4
CASSDLGQSRNTEQFF
TGTGCCAGCAGTGACCTCGGGCAGAGTCGTAATACCGAGCAGTTCTTC
>.|few|TRBJ2-7|TRBV7-9
CASSPPGTAPYEQYF
TGTGCCAGCAGTCCACCAGGGACCGCTCCCTACGAGCAGTACTTC
>.|.|TRBJ1-2|TRBV6-1
CASSDTGSLNYGYTF
TGTGCCAGCAGTGATACAGGGAGTCTTAACTATGGCTACACCTTC
>.|.|TRBJ1-5|TRBV28
CASSFQPPQHF
TGTGCCAGCAGTTTTCAGCCGCCCCAGCATTTT
>.|.|TRBJ2-2|TRBV7-3
CASSSDTTGELFF
TGTGCCAGCAGTTCCGATACCACCGGGGAGCTGTTTTTT
>TRBD2|.|TRBJ2-7|TRBV20-1
CSARDMGGISYEQYF
TGCAGTGCTAGAGATATGGGGGGGATATCCTACGAGCAGTACTTC
>.|.|TRBJ2-7|TRBV25-1
CASSESSGSYEQYF
TGTGCCAGCAGTGAAAGCTCCGGCTCCTACGAGCAGTACTTC
>TRBD2|many|TRBJ2-7|TRBV6-2/TRBV6-3
CASSVRPSGRLSYEQYF
TGTGCCAGCAGTGTACGACCTAGCGGGAGGTTGTCCTACGAGCAGTACTTC
>TRBD2|.|TRBJ2-7|TRBV12-3/TRBV12-4
CASSLSPERGYEQYF
TGTGCCAGCAGTTTAAGTCCTGAGCGGGGCTACGAGCAGTACTTC
>TRBD1|.|TRBJ2-1|TRBV11-3
CASSPRRDRGSYNEQFF
TGTGCCAGCAGCCCTCGTCGGGACAGGGGCTCCTACAATGAGCAGTTCTTC
>TRBD1|.|TRBJ1-4|TRBV27
CASGYRPGQGNEKLFF
TGTGCCAGCGGCTACAGACCGGGACAGGGGAATGAAAAACTGTTTTTT
>.|.|TRBJ1-1|TRBV14
CASSHRGRTEAFF
TGTGCCAGCAGCCACAGAGGGAGAACTGAAGCTTTCTTT
>TRBD2|.|TRBJ2-3|TRBV20-1
CSAHRTSGGLPTDTQYF
TGCAGTGCGCACCGGACTAGCGGGGGCCTCCCCACAGATACGCAGTATTTT
>TRBD1|few|TRBJ2-3|TRBV6-2/TRBV6-3
CASSFDMKTGGESDTQYF
TGTGCCAGCAGTTTCGATATGAAGACAGGGGGCGAGTCAGATACGCAGTATTTT
>.|.|TRBJ1-5|TRBV27
CASSPYGGNQPQHF
TGTGCCAGCAGTCCGTATGGGGGCAATCAGCCCCAGCATTTT
>.|.|TRBJ1-1|TRBV7-9
CAISPLVNTEAFF
TGTGCCATTTCACCCCTAGTCAACACTGAAGCTTTCTTT
>.|.|TRBJ2-7|TRBV24-1
CATSGAGRTHEQYF
TGTGCCACCAGTGGGGCAGGGAGGACTCACGAGCAGTACTTC
>TRBD1|.|TRBJ2-7|TRBV27
CASSFYSPGQGLGEQYF
TGTGCCAGCAGTTTCTATTCACCGGGACAGGGGCTTGGCGAGCAGTACTTC
>TRBD1|few|TRBJ2-3|TRBV27
CASSFRQGADTQYF
TGTGCCAGCAGTTTTAGACAGGGGGCCGATACGCAGTATTTT
>TRBD1|many|TRBJ1-6|TRBV20-1
CSASGQGVFHYNSPLHF
TGCAGTGCTAGCGGACAGGGTGTGTTCCACTATAATTCACCCCTCCACTTT
>.|once|TRBJ2-3|TRBV7-2
CASSQAPTGIDTQYF
TGTGCCAGCAGCCAGGCCCCTACCGGCATAGATACGCAGTATTTT
>.|.|TRBJ2-5|TRBV28
CASNTRVETQYF
TGTGCCAGCAACACCAGGGTAGAGACCCAGTACTTC
>.|.|TRBJ2-1|TRBV28
CASRREDLHEQFF
TGTGCCAGCAGGAGGGAGGACTTACATGAGCAGTTCTTC
>.|.|TRBJ2-3|TRBV21-1
CASSRGQSATDTQYF
TGTGCCAGCAGCAGAGGACAGTCCGCGACAGATACGCAGTATTTT
>.|few|TRBJ2-5|TRBV20-1
CSGLEAFQETQYF
TGCAGTGGGCTTGAGGCATTTCAGGAGACCCAGTACTTC
>.|once|TRBJ2-7|TRBV11-3
CASSPPPSYEQYF
TGTGCCAGCAGCCCCCCTCCCTCCTACGAGCAGTACTTC
>.|.|TRBJ1-1|TRBV7-6
CASSPSQGAEAFF
TGTGCCAGCAGCCCTTCCCAGGGCGCTGAAGCTTTCTTT
>.|.|TRBJ2-7|TRBV7-9
CASSPDGTHNYEQYF
TGTGCCAGCAGCCCTGACGGGACACACAACTACGAGCAGTACTTC
>.|many|TRBJ2-1|TRBV6-2/TRBV6-3
CATASSSYNEQFF
TGTGCCACAGCGTCGAGCTCCTACAATGAGCAGTTCTTC
>TRBD2|.|TRBJ2-7|TRBV7-2
CASSSLAGEAYEQYF
TGTGCCAGCAGCTCGCTAGCGGGAGAGGCCTACGAGCAGTACTTC
>.|.|TRBJ2-1|TRBV2
CASKSNEQFF
TGTGCCAGCAAGAGCAATGAGCAGTTCTTC
>.|.|TRBJ2-5|TRBV6-5
CASSYTRKLQETQYF
TGTGCCAGCAGTTACACCAGAAAACTCCAAGAGACCCAGTACTTC
>.|few|TRBJ2-5|TRBV27
CASSAPGKETQYF
TGTGCCAGCAGTGCGCCTGGAAAAGAGACCCAGTACTTC
>.|few|TRBJ2-3|TRBV9
CASSSLSGTDTQYF
TGTGCCAGCAGCTCGCTTTCGGGCACAGATACGCAGTATTTT
>TRBD2|.|TRBJ2-7|TRBV2
CASTETSGKVLAYEQYF
TGTGCCAGCACTGAGACTAGCGGGAAGGTTTTGGCGTACGAGCAGTACTTC
>.|.|TRBJ1-2|TRBV7-9
CASSFMEGRDGYTF
TGTGCCAGCAGCTTTATGGAGGGGCGGGATGGCTACACCTTC
>TRBD1|.|TRBJ1-5|TRBV6-2/TRBV6-3
CASSYPTGTGEGQPQHF
TGTGCCAGCAGTTACCCGACCGGGACAGGGGAGGGTCAGCCCCAGCATTTT
>TRBD1|.|TRBJ1-2|TRBV20-1
CSAEDRVNYGYTF
TGCAGTGCAGAGGACAGGGTGAACTATGGCTACACCTTC
>.|.|TRBJ2-3|TRBV28
CASSLTGEDTDTQYF
TGTGCCAGCAGTTTGACAGGCGAAGACACAGATACGCAGTATTTT
>.|few|TRBJ2-7|TRBV6-2/TRBV6-3
CASNPSQASEQYF
TGTGCCAGCAATCCCAGTCAAGCCAGTGAGCAGTACTTC
>TRBD2|.|TRBJ2-1|TRBV5-5
CASSSRSGGTHNEQFF
TGTGCCAGCAGCTCGCGGAGCGGGGGGACCCACAATGAGCAGTTCTTC
>TRBD2|.|TRBJ2-5|TRBV6-5
CASSYTGGPGETQYF
TGTGCCAGCAGTTACACGGGAGGGCCGGGGGAGACCCAGTACTTC
>TRBD2|few|TRBJ2-1|TRBV20-1
CSARDRLAGGREQFF
TGCAGTGCTAGAGACCGTCTAGCGGGGGGGCGTGAGCAGTTCTTC
>TRBD1|.|TRBJ2-3|TRBV7-2
CASSIQGADRATQYF
TGTGCCAGCAGCATACAGGGGGCCGACCGTGCTACGCAGTATTTT
>.|.|TRBJ1-1|TRBV15
CATRQGRANTEAFF
TGTGCCACCCGCCAGGGCCGGGCGAACACTGAAGCTTTCTTT
>.|.|TRBJ2-7|TRBV4-3
CASSRGRLGSYEQYF
TGCGCCAGCAGCCGAGGACGTTTGGGATCCTACGAGCAGTACTTC
>.|.|TRBJ2-1|TRBV6-2/TRBV6-3
CASSPGVVYNEQFF
TGTGCCAGCAGTCCGGGGGTTGTGTACAATGAGCAGTTCTTC
>.|.|TRBJ2-1|TRBV20-1
CSARNEQFF
TGCAGTGCTAGAAATGAGCAGTTCTTC
>TRBD2|once|TRBJ2-3|TRBV7-9
CASSYPGLAITDTQYF
TGTGCCAGCAGCTACCCGGGACTAGCTATTACAGATACGCAGTATTTT
>.|.|TRBJ2-5|TRBV29-1
CSLESGETQYF
TGCAGCCTCGAGAGCGGGGAGACCCAGTACTTC
>TRBD2|.|TRBJ2-3|TRBV29-1
CRFTGGGGTDTQYF
TGCAGGTTCACAGGTGGGGGGGGCACAGATACGCAGTATTTT
>TRBD1|.|TRBJ1-1|TRBV12-3/TRBV12-4
CASSTGVYTEAFF
TGTGCCAGCAGTACAGGGGTGTACACTGAAGCTTTCTTT
>.|few|TRBJ1-5|TRBV10-3
CAISEGEGGQPQHF
TGTGCCATCAGTGAAGGGGAGGGCGGTCAGCCCCAGCATTTT
>.|many|TRBJ1-6|TRBV28
CATRRQVFNSPLHF
TGTGCCACCAGACGACAGGTGTTTAATTCACCCCTCCACTTT